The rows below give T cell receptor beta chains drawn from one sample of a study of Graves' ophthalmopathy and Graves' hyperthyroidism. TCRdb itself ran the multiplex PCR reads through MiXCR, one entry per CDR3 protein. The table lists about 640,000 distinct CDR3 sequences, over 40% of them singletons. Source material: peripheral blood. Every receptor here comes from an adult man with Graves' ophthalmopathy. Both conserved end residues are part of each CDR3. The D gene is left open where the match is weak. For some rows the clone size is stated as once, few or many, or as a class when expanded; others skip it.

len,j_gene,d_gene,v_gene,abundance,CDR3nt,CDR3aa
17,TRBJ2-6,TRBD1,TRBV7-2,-,TGTGCCAGCAGCTTAAAGGACAGGGGGCACGGGGCCAACGTCCTGACTTTC,CASSLKDRGHGANVLTF
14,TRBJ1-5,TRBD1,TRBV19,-,TGTGCCAGTAGACCGGGACAGGCGGATCAGCCCCAGCATTTT,CASRPGQADQPQHF
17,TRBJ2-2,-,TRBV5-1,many,TGCGCCAGCAGCTTGGCCACCGTTGGCAGGGGAACCGGGGAGCTGTTTTTT,CASSLATVGRGTGELFF
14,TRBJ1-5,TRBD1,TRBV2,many,TGTGCCACTGGGACAGGGAGGAGCAATCAGCCCCAGCATTTT,CATGTGRSNQPQHF
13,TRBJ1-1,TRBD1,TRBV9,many,TGTGCCAGCAGCGAGACAGGGGTCACTGAAGCTTTCTTT,CASSETGVTEAFF
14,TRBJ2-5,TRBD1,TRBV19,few,TGTGCCAGTAGTATAATGGGACAGGGGGAGACCCAGTACTTC,CASSIMGQGETQYF
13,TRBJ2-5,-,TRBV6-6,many,TGTGCCAGCAGTTACTACGGGCAAGAGACCCAGTACTTC,CASSYYGQETQYF
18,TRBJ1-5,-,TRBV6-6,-,TGTGCCAGCAGTGGGGACCTTGGACTAGCGGTTGGCAATCAGCCCCAGCATTTT,CASSGDLGLAVGNQPQHF
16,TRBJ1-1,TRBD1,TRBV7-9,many,TGTGCCAGCAGCTTGGATCCGGGACAGGGGGGGACTGAAGCTTTCTTT,CASSLDPGQGGTEAFF
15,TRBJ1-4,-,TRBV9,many,TGTGCCAGCAGCGTACGCGCAGAGCAGACTGAAAAACTGTTTTTT,CASSVRAEQTEKLFF
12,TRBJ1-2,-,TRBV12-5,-,TGTGCTTCAACCGCCGGCGTCGATGGCTACACCTTC,CASTAGVDGYTF
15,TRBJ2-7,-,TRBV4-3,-,TGCGCCAGCAGCCAAGATAAGAACCAGATCTACGAGCAGTACTTC,CASSQDKNQIYEQYF
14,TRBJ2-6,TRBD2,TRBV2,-,TGTGCCAGCACCCCGCGGGGGAAGGCCAACGTCCTGACTTTC,CASTPRGKANVLTF
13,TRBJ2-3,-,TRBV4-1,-,TGCGCCAGCAGCCAAGGGATCACAGATACGCAGTATTTT,CASSQGITDTQYF
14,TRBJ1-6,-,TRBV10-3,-,TGTGCCATCAGGGACAGAAACGATAATTCACCCCTCCACTTT,CAIRDRNDNSPLHF
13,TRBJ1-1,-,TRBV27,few,TGTGCCAGCAGTGGGGGAGGGATCACTGAAGCTTTCTTT,CASSGGGITEAFF
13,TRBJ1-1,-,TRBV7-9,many,TGTGCCAGCAGCTTTAGCAGCCCCCCGGAAGCTTTCTTT,CASSFSSPPEAFF
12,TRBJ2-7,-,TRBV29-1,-,TGCCGCGCCGGGATAGGGAAGGACGAGCAGTACTTC,CRAGIGKDEQYF
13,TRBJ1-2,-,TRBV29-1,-,TGCAGCGTTGGGGTGGATAGAGACTATGGCTACACCTTC,CSVGVDRDYGYTF
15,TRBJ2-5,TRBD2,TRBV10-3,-,TGTGCCATCAGCAACCAAAAGCGGGAGTGGGAGACCCAGTACTTC,CAISNQKREWETQYF
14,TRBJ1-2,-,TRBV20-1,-,TGCAGTGCTAGTGGTCCGGGACACAGCTATGGCTACACCTTC,CSASGPGHSYGYTF
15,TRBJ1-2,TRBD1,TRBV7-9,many,TGTGCCAGCAGCTTGGAAAGACAGGGTTTAAATGGCTACACCTTC,CASSLERQGLNGYTF
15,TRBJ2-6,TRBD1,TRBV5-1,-,TGCGCCAGCAGCCCGACAGGGTATGGGGCCAACGTCCTGACTTTC,CASSPTGYGANVLTF
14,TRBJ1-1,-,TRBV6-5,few,TGTGCCAGCACCCTCGGGGGCGCGGACACTGAAGCTTTCTTT,CASTLGGADTEAFF
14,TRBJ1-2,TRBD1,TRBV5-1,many,TGCGCCAGCAGCTTAGGGGGACAGGACTATGGCTACACCTTC,CASSLGGQDYGYTF
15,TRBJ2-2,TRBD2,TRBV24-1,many,TGTGCCACCAGTGATGCGGGGGAGGACACCGGGGAGCTGTTTTTT,CATSDAGEDTGELFF
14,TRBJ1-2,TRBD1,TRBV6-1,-,TGTGCCAGCAGGGACAGGGACCCCCAATATGGCTACACCTTC,CASRDRDPQYGYTF